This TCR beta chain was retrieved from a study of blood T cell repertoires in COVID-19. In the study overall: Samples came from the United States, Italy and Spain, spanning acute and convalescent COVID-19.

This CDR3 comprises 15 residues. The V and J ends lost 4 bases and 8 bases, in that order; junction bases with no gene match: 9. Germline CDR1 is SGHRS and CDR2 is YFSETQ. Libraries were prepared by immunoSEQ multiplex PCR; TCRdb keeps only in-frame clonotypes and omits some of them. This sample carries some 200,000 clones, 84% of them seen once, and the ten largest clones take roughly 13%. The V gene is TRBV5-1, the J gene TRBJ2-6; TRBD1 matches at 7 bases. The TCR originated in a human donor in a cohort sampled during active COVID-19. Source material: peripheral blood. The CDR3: CASSRSGGGSNVLTF. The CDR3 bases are TGCGCCAGCAGCAGGTCAGGGGGTGGCTCCAACGTCCTGACTTTC.